The 8 T cell receptor beta chains in this list originate from one sample, sequenced in a study of blood T cells in healthy people across ages. With a J-beta primer mix and a sample-barcoded 5' primer, a second PCR ran about 6 to 11 cycles. TCRdb re-called the 5' RACE reads with MiXCR, one entry per CDR3 protein. The sample records 1,800,000 or so distinct CDR3 sequences, roughly 43% being singletons. Sequencing was done on a sample of blood. The receptor set was obtained from a human donor in good health.

This chain joins TRBV4-3 and TRBJ2-7, with a possible D match to TRBD2 (6 bases). Trimming shortened V by 6 bases and J by 2 bases, and 20 bases separated the two germline ends. CDR3 length: 16 amino acids. Germline values: CDR1 LGHNA, CDR2 YSLEER. DNA of the CDR3: TGCGCCAGCAGTCCGGGAGCCTCAGGGACGCCCTACGAGCAGTACTTC. It codes for CASSPGASGTPYEQYF.

This clonotype was observed a handful of times. This chain joins TRBV12-3 or TRBV12-4 and TRBJ2-3; no firm D call. V was trimmed by 5 bases and J by 3 bases, leaving 21 bases between them. CDR3 size: 17 residues. DNA of the CDR3: TGTGCCAGCAGTCAATTCCTTAGGACGCCAAGTACAGATACGCAGTATTTT. It encodes CASSQFLRTPSTDTQYF.

This clonotype was seen once. Here the CDR3 omits its conserved ending phenylalanine or tryptophan, so a read error is the likely source. The rearrangement links TRBV4-1 to TRBJ2-7, with D unclear. The ends were cut back, 0 bases at V and 3 bases at J, with 12 bases in the middle. There are 15 residues in the CDR3. Germline assignment: CDR1 MGHRA and CDR2 YSYEKL. The CDR3 sequence: CASSQDFGWIYEQYY. The CDR3 bases are TGCGCCAGCAGCCAAGATTTTGGTTGGATCTACGAGCAGTACTAC.

The CDR3 loop reads CSVATAAGNTEAFF. The CDR3 DNA follows: TGCAGCGTTGCGACAGCGGCCGGGAACACTGAAGCTTTCTTT. The V gene is TRBV29-1, the J gene TRBJ1-1; possibly TRBD1 for D (5 bases). V lost 4 bases and J lost 1, with 13 bases in between. Germline loops: CDR1 SQVTM, CDR2 ANQGSEA. CDR3 length: 14 residues.

The J gene is TRBJ1-1, the V gene TRBV5-5, with D unclear. Trimming shortened V by 1 base and J by 1 base, and 8 bases separated the two germline ends. This CDR3 is 14 amino acids long. Looked up from germline, CDR1 is SGHKS and CDR2 is YYEKEE (reference sequence). CDR3 sequence (DNA): TGTGCCAGCAGCTTGATGAGTCAGAACACTGAAGCTTTCTTT. Translation: CASSLMSQNTEAFF. Complete variable domain (other parts from reference TRBV5-5 and TRBJ1-1): DAGVTQSPTHLIKTRGQQVTLRCSPISGHKSVSWYQQVLGQGPQFIFQYYEKEERGRGNFPDRFSARQFPNYSSELNVNALLLGDSALYLCASSLMSQNTEAFFGQGTRLTVV.

J is TRBJ2-3 and V is TRBV29-1, with no clear D. V was clipped by 8 bases and J by 2 bases, with 11 bases between them. Germline CDR1 is SQVTM and CDR2 is ANQGSEA. There are 12 residues in the CDR3. Here the CDR3 DNA reads TGCAGCTGGAGACGGACCACAGATACGCAGTATTTT. Translating gives CSWRRTTDTQYF.

This clonotype has only a few counts. The chain combines TRBV20-1 with TRBJ1-5, with D unclear. CDR1 and CDR2 from the germline V gene are DFQATT and SNEGSKA (reference sequence). This CDR3 contains 12 residues. With 1 base removed from V and 3 bases from J, the gap between germline ends came to 4 bases. CDR3 protein: CSARVANQPQHF. CDR3 DNA sequence: TGCAGTGCTAGAGTCGCCAATCAGCCCCAGCATTTT.

This chain uses TRBV12-3 or TRBV12-4 with TRBJ1-4; no clear D gene. CDR3 length equals 16 residues. Trimming cost V 4 bases and J 14 bases, with 26 bases left between them. The CDR3: CASSSYKTVSTVKLFF. DNA for the CDR3: TGTGCCAGCAGTTCCTACAAGACCGTCAGTACCGTTAAGCTGTTTTTT.